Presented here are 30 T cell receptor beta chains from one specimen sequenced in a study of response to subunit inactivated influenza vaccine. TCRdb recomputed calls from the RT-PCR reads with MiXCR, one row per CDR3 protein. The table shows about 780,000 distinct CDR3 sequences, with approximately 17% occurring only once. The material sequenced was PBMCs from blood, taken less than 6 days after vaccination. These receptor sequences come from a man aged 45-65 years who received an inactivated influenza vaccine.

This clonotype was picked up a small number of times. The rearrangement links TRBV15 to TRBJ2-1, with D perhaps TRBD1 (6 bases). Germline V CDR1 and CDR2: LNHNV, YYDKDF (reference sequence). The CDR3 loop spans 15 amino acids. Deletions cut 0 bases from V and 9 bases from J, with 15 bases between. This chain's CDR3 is CATSRDRTGTFEQFF. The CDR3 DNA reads TGTGCCACCAGCAGAGATAGAACAGGGACCTTTGAGCAGTTCTTC.

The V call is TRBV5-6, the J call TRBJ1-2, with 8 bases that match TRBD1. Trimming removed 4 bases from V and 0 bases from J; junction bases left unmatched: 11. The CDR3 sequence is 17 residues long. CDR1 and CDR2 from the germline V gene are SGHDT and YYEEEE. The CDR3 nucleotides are TGTGCCAGCAGCCCGACCCTCCGACAGGGGACTAACTATGGCTACACCTTC. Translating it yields CASSPTLRQGTNYGYTF. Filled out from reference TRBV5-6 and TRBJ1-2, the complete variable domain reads DAGVTQSPTHLIKTRGQQVTLRCSPKSGHDTVSWYQQALGQGPQFIFQYYEEEERQRGNFPDRFSGHQFPNYSSELNVNALLLGDSALYLCASSPTLRQGTNYGYTFGSGTRLTVV.

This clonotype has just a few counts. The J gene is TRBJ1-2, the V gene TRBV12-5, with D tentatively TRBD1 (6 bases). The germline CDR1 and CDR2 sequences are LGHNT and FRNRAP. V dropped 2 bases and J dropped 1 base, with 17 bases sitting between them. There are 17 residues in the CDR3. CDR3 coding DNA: TGTGCTAGTGGTTTGTCCCCCAACAGGGACGGTAACTATGGCTACACCTTC. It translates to CASGLSPNRDGNYGYTF.

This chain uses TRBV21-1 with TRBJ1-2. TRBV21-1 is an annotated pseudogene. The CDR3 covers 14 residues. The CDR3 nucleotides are TGTGCCAGCAGCAAAGGAGGGTACATATATGGCTACACCTTC. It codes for CASSKGGYIYGYTF.

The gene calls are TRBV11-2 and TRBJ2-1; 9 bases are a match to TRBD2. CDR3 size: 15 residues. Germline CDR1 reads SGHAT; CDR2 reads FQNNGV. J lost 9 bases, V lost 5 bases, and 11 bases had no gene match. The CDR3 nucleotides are TGTGCCAGCAGCCTCGGGGCGGGGGGGCCTGCTGAGCAGTTCTTC. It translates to CASSLGAGGPAEQFF.

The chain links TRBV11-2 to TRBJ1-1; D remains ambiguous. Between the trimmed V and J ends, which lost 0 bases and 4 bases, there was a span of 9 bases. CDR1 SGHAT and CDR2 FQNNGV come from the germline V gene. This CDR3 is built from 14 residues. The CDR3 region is CASSLEGSATEAFF. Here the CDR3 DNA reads TGTGCCAGCAGCTTAGAGGGGAGTGCCACTGAAGCTTTCTTT.

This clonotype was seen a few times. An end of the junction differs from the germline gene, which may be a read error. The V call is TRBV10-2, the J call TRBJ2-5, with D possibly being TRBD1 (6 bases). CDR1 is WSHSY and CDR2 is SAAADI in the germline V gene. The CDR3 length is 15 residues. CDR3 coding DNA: TGCGCCAGCAGTGATTGGACAGCCTCGGAGGAGAGCCAGTACTTC. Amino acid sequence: CASSDWTASEESQYF.

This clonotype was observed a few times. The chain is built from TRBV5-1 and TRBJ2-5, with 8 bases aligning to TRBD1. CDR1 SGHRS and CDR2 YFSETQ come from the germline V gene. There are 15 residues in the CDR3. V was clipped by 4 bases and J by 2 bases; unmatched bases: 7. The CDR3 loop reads CASSRQGAWQETQYF. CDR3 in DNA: TGCGCCAGCAGCCGTCAGGGGGCCTGGCAAGAGACCCAGTACTTC.

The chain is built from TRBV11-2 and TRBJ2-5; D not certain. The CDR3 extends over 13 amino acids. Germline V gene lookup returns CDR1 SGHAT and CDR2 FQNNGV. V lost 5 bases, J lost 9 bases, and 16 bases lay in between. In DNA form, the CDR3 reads TGTGCCAGCAGCCTACCGACGGCCCAGGCCCAGTACTTC. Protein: CASSLPTAQAQYF.

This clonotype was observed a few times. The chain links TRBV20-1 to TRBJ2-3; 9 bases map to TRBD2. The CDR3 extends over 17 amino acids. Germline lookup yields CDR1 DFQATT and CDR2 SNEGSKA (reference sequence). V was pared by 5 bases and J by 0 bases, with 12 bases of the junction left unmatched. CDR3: CSAHPSGISSSTDTQYF. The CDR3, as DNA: TGCAGTGCTCACCCTAGCGGGATTTCTTCTAGCACAGATACGCAGTATTTT.

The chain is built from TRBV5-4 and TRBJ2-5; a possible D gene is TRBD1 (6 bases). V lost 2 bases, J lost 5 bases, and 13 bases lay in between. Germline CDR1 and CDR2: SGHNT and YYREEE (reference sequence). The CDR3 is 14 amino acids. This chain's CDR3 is CASSFAGDRETQYF. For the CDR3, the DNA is TGTGCCAGCAGCTTTGCAGGGGACCGGGAGACCCAGTACTTC.

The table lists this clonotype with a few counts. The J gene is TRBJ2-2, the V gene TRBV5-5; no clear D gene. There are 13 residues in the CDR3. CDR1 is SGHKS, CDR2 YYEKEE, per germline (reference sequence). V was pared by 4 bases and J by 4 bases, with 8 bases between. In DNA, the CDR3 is TGTGCCAGCAGCCCGACCGTCACCGGGGAGCTGTTTTTT. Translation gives CASSPTVTGELFF.

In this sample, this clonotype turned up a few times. The CDR3 coding sequence is TGTGCCAGCAGCCTGGACCGAAACACCATATATTTT. Translating it yields CASSLDRNTIYF. The rearrangement uses TRBV7-2 and TRBJ1-3; no clear D gene. Germline V lookup: CDR1 SGHTA, CDR2 FQGNSA. The CDR3 length is 12 residues. V gave up 5 bases and J gave up 5 bases, with 7 bases separating them.

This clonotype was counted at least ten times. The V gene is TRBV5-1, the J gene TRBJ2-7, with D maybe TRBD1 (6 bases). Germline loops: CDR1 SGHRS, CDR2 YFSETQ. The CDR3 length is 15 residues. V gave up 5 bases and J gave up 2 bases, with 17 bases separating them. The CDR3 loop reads CASSLTGDTTYEQYF. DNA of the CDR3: TGCGCCAGCAGTCTGACCGGGGACACCACCTACGAGCAGTACTTC.

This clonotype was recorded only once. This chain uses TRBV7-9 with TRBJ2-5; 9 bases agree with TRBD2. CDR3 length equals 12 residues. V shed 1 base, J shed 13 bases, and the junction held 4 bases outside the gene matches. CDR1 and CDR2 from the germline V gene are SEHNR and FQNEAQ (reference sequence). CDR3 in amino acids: CASSLGTSDRYF. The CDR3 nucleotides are TGTGCCAGCAGCTTAGGGACTAGCGACCGGTACTTC.

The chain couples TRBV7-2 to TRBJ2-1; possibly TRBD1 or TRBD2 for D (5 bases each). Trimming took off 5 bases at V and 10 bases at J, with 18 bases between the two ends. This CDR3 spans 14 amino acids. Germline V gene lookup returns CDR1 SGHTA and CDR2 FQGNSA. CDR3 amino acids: CASSTMGTAREQFF. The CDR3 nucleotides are TGTGCCAGCAGCACAATGGGGACCGCAAGGGAGCAGTTCTTC.

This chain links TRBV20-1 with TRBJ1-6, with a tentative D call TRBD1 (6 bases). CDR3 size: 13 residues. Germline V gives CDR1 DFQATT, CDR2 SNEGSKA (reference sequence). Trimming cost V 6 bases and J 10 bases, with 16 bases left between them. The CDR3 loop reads CSAPTGPASPLHF. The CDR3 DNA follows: TGCAGTGCCCCAACAGGGCCGGCCTCACCCCTCCACTTT.

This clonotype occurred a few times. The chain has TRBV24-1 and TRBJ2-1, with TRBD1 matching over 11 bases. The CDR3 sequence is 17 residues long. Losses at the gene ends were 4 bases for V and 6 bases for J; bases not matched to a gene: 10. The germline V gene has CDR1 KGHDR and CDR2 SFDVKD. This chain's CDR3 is CATSDRTGTGGINEQFF. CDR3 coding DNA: TGTGCCACCAGTGACCGTACCGGGACAGGGGGAATCAATGAGCAGTTCTTC.

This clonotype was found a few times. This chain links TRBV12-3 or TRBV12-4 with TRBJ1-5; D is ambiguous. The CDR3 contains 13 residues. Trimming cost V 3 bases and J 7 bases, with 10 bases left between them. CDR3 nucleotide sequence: TGTGCCAGCAGTTTCTTCTTGAGCCAGCCCCAGCATTTT. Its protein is CASSFFLSQPQHF.

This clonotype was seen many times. The DNA of the CDR3 is TGCGCCAGCAGCCTACAGGGGAGCTCCTATAATTCACCCCTCCACTTT. This translates into CASSLQGSSYNSPLHF. This chain joins TRBV5-1 and TRBJ1-6; 7 bases are shared with TRBD1. V was clipped by 4 bases and J by 0 bases; unmatched bases: 4. Germline CDR1 SGHRS, CDR2 YFSETQ. The CDR3 runs 16 residues.

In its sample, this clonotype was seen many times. CDR3 region: CASSQTNWGSGNTIYF. In nucleotides, the CDR3 is TGCGCCAGCAGCCAAACAAACTGGGGCTCTGGAAACACCATATATTTT. This rearrangement joins TRBV4-1 to TRBJ1-3; D unresolved. V was trimmed by 2 bases and J by 0 bases, leaving 11 bases between them. From germline, CDR1 is MGHRA and CDR2 YSYEKL. CDR3 length: 16 residues.

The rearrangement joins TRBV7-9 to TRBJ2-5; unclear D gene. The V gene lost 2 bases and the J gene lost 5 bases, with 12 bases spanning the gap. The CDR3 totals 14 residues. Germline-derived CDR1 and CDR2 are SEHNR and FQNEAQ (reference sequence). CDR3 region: CASSLSARWETQYF. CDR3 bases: TGTGCCAGCAGCTTATCGGCCCGGTGGGAGACCCAGTACTTC.

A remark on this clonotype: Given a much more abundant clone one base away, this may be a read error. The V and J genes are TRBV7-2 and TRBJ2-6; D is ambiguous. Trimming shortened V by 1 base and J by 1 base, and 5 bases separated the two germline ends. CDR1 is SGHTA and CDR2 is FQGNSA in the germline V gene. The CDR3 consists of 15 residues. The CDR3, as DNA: TGTGCCAGCAGCTTAGGGCTGTCTGGGGCCAACGTCCTGACTTTC. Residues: CASSLGLSGANVLTF.

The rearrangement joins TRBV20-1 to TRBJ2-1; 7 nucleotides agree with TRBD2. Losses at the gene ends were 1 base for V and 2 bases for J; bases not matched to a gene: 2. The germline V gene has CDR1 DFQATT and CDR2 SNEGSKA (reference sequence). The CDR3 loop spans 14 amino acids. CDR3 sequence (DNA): TGCAGTGCTAGAGCGGGAGGCACCTACAATGAGCAGTTCTTC. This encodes CSARAGGTYNEQFF.

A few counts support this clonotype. In DNA form, the CDR3 reads TGTGCCAGCAGCTCCGGGACTAGCGGGGCCACAGATACGCAGTATTTT. Translated, it gives CASSSGTSGATDTQYF. The gene calls are TRBV11-2 and TRBJ2-3; TRBD2 matches 13 bases. Trimming took 4 bases from V and 2 from J; bases not matched to a gene: 3. This CDR3 spans 16 amino acids. CDR1 is SGHAT and CDR2 is FQNNGV in the germline V gene.

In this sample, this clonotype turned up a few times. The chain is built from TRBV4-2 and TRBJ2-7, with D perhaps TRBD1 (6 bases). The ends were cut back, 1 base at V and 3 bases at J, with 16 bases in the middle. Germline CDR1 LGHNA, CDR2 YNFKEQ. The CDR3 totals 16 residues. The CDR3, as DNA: TGTGCCAGCAGCCAAGTTAGCTCCCGGGACATCTACGAGCAGTACTTC. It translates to CASSQVSSRDIYEQYF.

The CDR3 DNA is TGTGCCAGCAATCAGGGTAACTATGGCTACACCTTC. Translation: CASNQGNYGYTF. V is TRBV6-6 and J is TRBJ1-2; D perhaps matches TRBD1 (5 bases). Between the trimmed V and J ends, which lost 7 bases and 1 base, there was a span of 7 bases. Germline V lookup: CDR1 MNHNY, CDR2 SVGAGI (reference sequence). The CDR3 runs 12 residues.

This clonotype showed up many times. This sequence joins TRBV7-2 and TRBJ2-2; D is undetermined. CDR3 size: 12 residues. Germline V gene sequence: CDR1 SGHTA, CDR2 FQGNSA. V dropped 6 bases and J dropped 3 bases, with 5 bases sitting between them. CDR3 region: CASSPYTGELFF. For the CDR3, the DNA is TGTGCCAGCAGTCCATACACCGGGGAGCTGTTTTTT.

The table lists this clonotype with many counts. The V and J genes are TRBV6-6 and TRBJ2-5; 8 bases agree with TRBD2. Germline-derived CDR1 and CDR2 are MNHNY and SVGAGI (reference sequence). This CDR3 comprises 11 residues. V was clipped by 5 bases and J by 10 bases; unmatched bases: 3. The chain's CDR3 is CASSNSGDQYF. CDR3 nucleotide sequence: TGTGCCAGCAGTAATAGCGGGGACCAGTACTTC.

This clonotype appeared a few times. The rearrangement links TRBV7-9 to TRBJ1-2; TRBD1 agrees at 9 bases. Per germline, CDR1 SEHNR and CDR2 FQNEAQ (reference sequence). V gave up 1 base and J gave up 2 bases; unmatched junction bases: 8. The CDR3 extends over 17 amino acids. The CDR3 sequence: CASSLEAGQGPNYGYTF. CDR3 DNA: TGTGCCAGCAGCTTAGAAGCGGGACAGGGTCCAAACTATGGCTACACCTTC.